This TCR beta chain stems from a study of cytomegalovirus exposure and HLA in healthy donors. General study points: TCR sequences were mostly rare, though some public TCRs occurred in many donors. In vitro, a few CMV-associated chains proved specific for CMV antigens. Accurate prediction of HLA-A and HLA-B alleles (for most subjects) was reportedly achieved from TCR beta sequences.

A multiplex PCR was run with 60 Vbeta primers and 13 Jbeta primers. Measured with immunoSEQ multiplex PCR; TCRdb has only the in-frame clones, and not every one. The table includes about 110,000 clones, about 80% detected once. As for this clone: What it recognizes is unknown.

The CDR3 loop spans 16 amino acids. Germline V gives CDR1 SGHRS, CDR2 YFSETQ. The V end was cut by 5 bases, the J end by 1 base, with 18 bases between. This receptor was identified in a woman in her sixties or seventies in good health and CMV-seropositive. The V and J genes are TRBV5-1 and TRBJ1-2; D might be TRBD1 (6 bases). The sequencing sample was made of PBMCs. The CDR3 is CASRLLIGQSNYGYTF. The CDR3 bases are TGCGCCAGCAGACTCCTGATAGGACAGAGTAACTATGGCTACACCTTC.